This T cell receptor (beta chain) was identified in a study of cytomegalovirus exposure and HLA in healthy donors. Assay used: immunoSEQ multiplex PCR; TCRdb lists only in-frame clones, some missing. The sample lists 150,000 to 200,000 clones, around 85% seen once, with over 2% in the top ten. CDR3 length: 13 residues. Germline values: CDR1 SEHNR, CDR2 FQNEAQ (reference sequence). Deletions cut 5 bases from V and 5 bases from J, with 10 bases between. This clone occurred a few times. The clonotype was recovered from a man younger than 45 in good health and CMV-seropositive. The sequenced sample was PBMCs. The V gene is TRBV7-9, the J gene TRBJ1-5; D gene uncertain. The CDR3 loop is CASSHGIYQPQHF. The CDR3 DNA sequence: TGTGCCAGCAGCCACGGGATCTATCAGCCCCAGCATTTT. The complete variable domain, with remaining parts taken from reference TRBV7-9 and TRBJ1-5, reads DTGVSQNPRHKITKRGQNVTFRCDPISEHNRLYWYRQTLGQGPEFLTYFQNEAQLEKSRLLSDRFSAERPKGSFSTLEIQRTEQGDSAMYLCASSHGIYQPQHFGDGTRLSIL.